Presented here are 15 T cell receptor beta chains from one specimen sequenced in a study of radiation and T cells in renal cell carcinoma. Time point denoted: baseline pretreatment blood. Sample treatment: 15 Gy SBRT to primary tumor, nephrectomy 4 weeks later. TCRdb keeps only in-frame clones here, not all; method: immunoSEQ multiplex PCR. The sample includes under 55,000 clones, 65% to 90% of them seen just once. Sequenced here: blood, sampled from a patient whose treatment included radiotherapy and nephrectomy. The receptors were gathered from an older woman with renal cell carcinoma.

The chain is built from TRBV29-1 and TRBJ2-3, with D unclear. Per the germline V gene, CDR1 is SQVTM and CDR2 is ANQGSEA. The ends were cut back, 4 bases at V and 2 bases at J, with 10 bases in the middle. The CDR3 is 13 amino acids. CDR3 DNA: TGCAGCGTTGTTCCAAACCCCACAGATACGCAGTATTTT. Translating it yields CSVVPNPTDTQYF.

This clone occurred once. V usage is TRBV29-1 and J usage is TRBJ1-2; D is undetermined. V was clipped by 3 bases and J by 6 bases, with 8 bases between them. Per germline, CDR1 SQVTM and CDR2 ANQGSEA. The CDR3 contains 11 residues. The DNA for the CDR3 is TGCAGCGTTGATCAGGCAGATGGCTACACCTTC. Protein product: CSVDQADGYTF. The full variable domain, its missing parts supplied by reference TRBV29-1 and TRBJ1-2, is SAVISQKPSRDICQRGTSLTIQCQVDSQVTMMFWYRQQPGQSLTLIATANQGSEATYESGFVIDKFPISRPNLTFSTLTVSNMSPEDSSIYLCSVDQADGYTFGSGTRLTVV.

The CDR3 nucleotides are TGTGCCAGCAGACTTGGACTCGAGCAACACGAGCAGTACTTC. Its protein is CASRLGLEQHEQYF. The J gene is TRBJ2-7, the V gene TRBV27; D might be TRBD2 (5 bases). This CDR3 contains 14 residues. The germline gives CDR1 MNHEY, CDR2 SMNVEV (reference sequence). Trimming stripped 6 bases from V and 5 bases from J, with 17 bases between.

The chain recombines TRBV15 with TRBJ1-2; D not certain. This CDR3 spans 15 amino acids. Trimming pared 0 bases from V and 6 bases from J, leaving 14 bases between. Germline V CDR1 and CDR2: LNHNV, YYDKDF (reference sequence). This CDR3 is CATSRDRSGINGYTF. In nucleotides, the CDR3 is TGTGCCACCAGCAGAGATCGCTCGGGGATCAATGGCTACACCTTC.

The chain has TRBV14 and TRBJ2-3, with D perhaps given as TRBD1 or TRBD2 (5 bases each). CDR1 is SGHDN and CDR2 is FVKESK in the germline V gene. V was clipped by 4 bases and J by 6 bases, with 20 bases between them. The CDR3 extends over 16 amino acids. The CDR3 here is CASSRDLYLGADTQYF. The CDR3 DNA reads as TGTGCCAGCAGCCGGGACCTCTATTTAGGGGCTGATACGCAGTATTTT. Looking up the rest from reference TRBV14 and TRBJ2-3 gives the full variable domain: EAGVTQFPSHSVIEKGQTVTLRCDPISGHDNLYWYRRVMGKEIKFLLHFVKESKQDESGMPNNRFLAERTGGTYSTLKVQPAELEDSGVYFCASSRDLYLGADTQYFGPGTRLTVL.

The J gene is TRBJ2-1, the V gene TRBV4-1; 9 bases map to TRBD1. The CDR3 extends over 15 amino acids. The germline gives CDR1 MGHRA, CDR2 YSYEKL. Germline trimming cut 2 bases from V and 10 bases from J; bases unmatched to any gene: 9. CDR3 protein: CASSQLQGAGGEQFF. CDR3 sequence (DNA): TGCGCCAGCAGCCAATTACAGGGGGCAGGTGGAGAGCAGTTCTTC.

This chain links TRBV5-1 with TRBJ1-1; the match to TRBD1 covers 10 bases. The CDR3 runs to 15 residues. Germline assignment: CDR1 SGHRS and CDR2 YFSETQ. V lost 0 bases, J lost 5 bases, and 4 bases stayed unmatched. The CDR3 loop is CASSLGPGQGTEAFF. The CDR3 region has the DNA TGCGCCAGCAGCTTGGGGCCGGGACAGGGGACTGAAGCTTTCTTT.

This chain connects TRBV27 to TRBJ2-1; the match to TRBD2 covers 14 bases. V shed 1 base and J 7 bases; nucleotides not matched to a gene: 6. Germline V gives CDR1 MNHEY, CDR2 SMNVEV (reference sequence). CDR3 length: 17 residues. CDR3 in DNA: TGTGCCAGCAGTTTATTCGGGACTAGCGGGGGTGTGAATGAGCAGTTCTTC. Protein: CASSLFGTSGGVNEQFF.

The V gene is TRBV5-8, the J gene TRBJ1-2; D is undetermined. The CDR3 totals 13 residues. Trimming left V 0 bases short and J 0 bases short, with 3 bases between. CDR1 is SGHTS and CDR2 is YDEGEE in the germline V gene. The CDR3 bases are TGTGCCAGCAGCTTGGGATCTAACTATGGCTACACCTTC. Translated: CASSLGSNYGYTF.

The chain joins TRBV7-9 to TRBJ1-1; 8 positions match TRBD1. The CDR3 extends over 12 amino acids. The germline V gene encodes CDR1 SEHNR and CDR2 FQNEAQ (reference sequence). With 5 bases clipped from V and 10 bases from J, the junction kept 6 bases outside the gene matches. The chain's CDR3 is CASSLQTGAAFF. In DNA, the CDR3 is TGTGCCAGCAGCCTGCAGACAGGGGCAGCTTTCTTT.

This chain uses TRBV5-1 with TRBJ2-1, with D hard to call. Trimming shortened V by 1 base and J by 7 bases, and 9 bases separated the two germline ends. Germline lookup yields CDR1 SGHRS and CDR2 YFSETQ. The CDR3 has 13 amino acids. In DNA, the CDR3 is TGCGCCAGCAGCTTGAGGTTCCCAAATGAGCAGTTCTTC. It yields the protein CASSLRFPNEQFF.

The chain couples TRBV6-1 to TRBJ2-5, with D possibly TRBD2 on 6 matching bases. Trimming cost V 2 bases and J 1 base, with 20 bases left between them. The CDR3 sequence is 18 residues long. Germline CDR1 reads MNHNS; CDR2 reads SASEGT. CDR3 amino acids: CASSELIGGSGPQETQYF. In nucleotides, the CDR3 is TGTGCCAGCAGTGAACTAATCGGGGGTAGCGGTCCCCAAGAGACCCAGTACTTC.

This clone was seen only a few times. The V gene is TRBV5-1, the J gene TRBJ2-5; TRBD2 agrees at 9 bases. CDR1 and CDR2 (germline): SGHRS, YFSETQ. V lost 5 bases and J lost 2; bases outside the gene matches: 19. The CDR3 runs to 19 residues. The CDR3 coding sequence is TGCGCCAGCAGTAAAGTCGGTTATGGCGGGGGGGCTCGGCAAGAGACCCAGTACTTC. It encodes CASSKVGYGGGARQETQYF. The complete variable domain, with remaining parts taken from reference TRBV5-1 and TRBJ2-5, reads KAGVTQTPRYLIKTRGQQVTLSCSPISGHRSVSWYQQTPGQGLQFLFEYFSETQRNKGNFPGRFSGRQFSNSRSEMNVSTLELGDSALYLCASSKVGYGGGARQETQYFGPGTRLLVL.

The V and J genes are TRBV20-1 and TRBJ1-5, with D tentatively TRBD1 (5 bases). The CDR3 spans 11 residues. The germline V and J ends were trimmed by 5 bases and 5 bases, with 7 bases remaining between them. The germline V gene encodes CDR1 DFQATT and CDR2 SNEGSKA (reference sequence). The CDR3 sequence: CSAFRDQPQHF. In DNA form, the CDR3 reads TGCAGTGCTTTCAGGGATCAGCCCCAGCATTTT.

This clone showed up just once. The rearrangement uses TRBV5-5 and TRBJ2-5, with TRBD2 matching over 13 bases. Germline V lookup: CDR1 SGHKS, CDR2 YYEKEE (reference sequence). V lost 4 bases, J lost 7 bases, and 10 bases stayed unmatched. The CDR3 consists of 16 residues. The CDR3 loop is CASSLHGLAGVVTQYF. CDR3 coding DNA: TGTGCCAGCAGCCTTCATGGACTAGCGGGAGTTGTGACCCAGTACTTC.